This is a list of T cell receptor beta chains from one sample in a study of glioma-infiltrating T cells after dendritic cell vaccination. Measured with immunoSEQ multiplex PCR; TCRdb has only the in-frame clones, and not every one. In the table there are 80,000 to 95,000 clones, around 85% of which are singletons. The sequenced sample was blood, obtained after dendritic cell vaccination. The receptors were gathered from a human donor with glioblastoma. CDR3s include the opening cysteine and the closing phenylalanine or tryptophan. Each record gives: clone size, V gene, D gene, J gene, CDR3 protein, CDR3 DNA. The D gene is left open where the match is weak. Where a row states a size, it is once, few, many or the class of an expanded clone; other rows omit it.

>-|TRBV6-1|-|TRBJ1-2
CASSAAETTNYGYTF
TGTGCCAGCAGTGCGGCAGAGACTACTAACTATGGCTACACCTTC
>-|TRBV28|TRBD1|TRBJ2-7
CASSSRTGSYEQYF
TGTGCCAGCAGTTCCCGGACAGGCTCCTACGAGCAGTACTTC
>-|TRBV15|TRBD2|TRBJ2-1
CATSTGTSGNNEQFF
TGTGCCACCAGCACAGGGACTAGCGGGAACAATGAGCAGTTCTTC
>-|TRBV18|TRBD2|TRBJ2-5
CASSPRSGGNQETQYF
TGTGCCAGCTCACCAAGGAGCGGGGGGAATCAAGAGACCCAGTACTTC
>-|TRBV2|-|TRBJ2-7
CASSPPDNYEQYF
TGTGCCAGCAGCCCACCCGACAACTACGAGCAGTACTTC
>-|TRBV30|TRBD2|TRBJ2-2
CAWSTPGLGPTGELFF
TGTGCCTGGAGTACCCCCGGACTAGGCCCGACCGGGGAGCTGTTTTTT
>-|TRBV5-4|TRBD2|TRBJ2-7
CASSSGLQFYEQYF
TGTGCCAGCAGCTCGGGACTACAATTCTACGAGCAGTACTTC
>-|TRBV19|-|TRBJ2-3
CASSIQYSTDTQYF
TGTGCCAGTAGTATTCAGTATAGCACAGATACGCAGTATTTT
>-|TRBV5-6|-|TRBJ1-1
CASSLAGSTEAFF
TGTGCCAGCAGCTTGGCTGGGAGCACTGAAGCTTTCTTT
>-|TRBV11-3|TRBD2|TRBJ2-7
CASSLEGGVGYF
TGTGCCAGCAGCTTAGAGGGGGGGGTGGGTTACTTC
>-|TRBV7-8|TRBD2|TRBJ2-7
CASSRTSGDSYEQYF
TGTGCCAGCAGCCGGACTAGCGGGGATTCCTACGAGCAGTACTTC
>once|TRBV7-6|TRBD1|TRBJ2-7
CASSSTGGAYEQYF
TGTGCCAGCAGCTCCACAGGGGGCGCCTACGAGCAGTACTTC
>-|TRBV27|-|TRBJ1-2
CASSFSGANYGYTF
TGTGCCAGCAGTTTTTCTGGGGCCAACTATGGCTACACCTTC
>-|TRBV5-4|TRBD2|TRBJ2-3
CASSETSGRATDTQYF
TGTGCCAGCAGCGAGACTAGCGGGAGGGCCACAGATACGCAGTATTTT
>-|TRBV5-6|-|TRBJ1-1
CASSLGRDGGATEAFF
TGTGCCAGCAGCTTGGGAAGGGATGGGGGGGCGACTGAAGCTTTCTTT
>few|TRBV19|-|TRBJ1-5
CASSIDLPGRGYSNQPQHF
TGTGCCAGTAGTATAGATCTCCCAGGGAGGGGCTATAGCAATCAGCCCCAGCATTTT
>once|TRBV18|TRBD1|TRBJ1-2
CASSADRVYGYTF
TGTGCCAGCTCAGCCGACAGGGTCTATGGCTACACCTTC
>once|TRBV5-1|TRBD1|TRBJ2-4
CASSPQTGVGKNIQYF
TGCGCCAGCAGCCCTCAGACAGGGGTGGGCAAAAACATTCAGTACTTC
>-|TRBV19|-|TRBJ1-2
CASSTGEIYGYTF
TGTGCCAGTAGTACCGGGGAGATCTATGGCTACACCTTC
>-|TRBV7-7|-|TRBJ2-7
CASSLASGAGYEQYF
TGTGCCAGCAGCTTAGCTTCAGGGGCGGGCTACGAGCAGTACTTC
>-|TRBV6-5|-|TRBJ2-3
CASSYEEGGTDTQYF
TGTGCCAGCAGTTACGAGGAGGGAGGCACAGATACGCAGTATTTT
>-|TRBV18|-|TRBJ2-7
CASSPGGWGEDSYEQYF
TGTGCCAGCTCACCAGGGGGATGGGGGGAGGACTCCTACGAGCAGTACTTC
>-|TRBV11-2|TRBD1|TRBJ1-4
CASRSGQGVYEKLFF
TGTGCCAGCAGAAGCGGACAGGGGGTGTATGAAAAACTGTTTTTT
>-|TRBV5-1|TRBD2|TRBJ2-7
CASSLGTSVSYEQYF
TGCGCCAGCAGCTTGGGGACTAGCGTTTCCTACGAGCAGTACTTC
>-|TRBV5-4|-|TRBJ1-6
CASSSDSQIYNSPLHF
TGTGCCAGCAGCTCTGACAGTCAGATCTATAATTCACCCCTCCACTTT
>-|TRBV11-2|-|TRBJ2-4
CASSQLQGAKNIQYF
TGTGCCAGCAGCCAATTACAGGGTGCCAAAAACATTCAGTACTTC
>-|TRBV19|TRBD1|TRBJ1-5
CASLQGVGQPQHF
TGTGCCAGTCTACAGGGGGTGGGTCAGCCCCAGCATTTT
>-|TRBV19|-|TRBJ1-1
CASRYSYNTEAFF
TGTGCCAGTAGATACAGCTATAACACTGAAGCTTTCTTT
>-|TRBV2|TRBD1|TRBJ1-5
CASSPGGVQPQHF
TGTGCCAGCAGTCCAGGGGGCGTGCAGCCCCAGCATTTT
>once|TRBV7-2|-|TRBJ1-2
CASSINRENYGYTF
TGTGCCAGCAGCATAAACAGGGAGAACTATGGCTACACCTTC
>-|TRBV7-2|-|TRBJ2-3
CASSLGYGSTDTQYF
TGTGCCAGCAGCTTAGGCTACGGGAGCACAGATACGCAGTATTTT
>-|TRBV2|-|TRBJ2-7
CASSDYQGTEQYF
TGTGCCAGCAGTGATTACCAGGGCACCGAGCAGTACTTC
>-|TRBV28|TRBD1|TRBJ2-1
CASSSRDSPYNEQFF
TGTGCCAGCAGTTCCCGGGACAGTCCCTACAATGAGCAGTTCTTC
>-|TRBV7-6|-|TRBJ2-1
CASSLEQGPSYNEQFF
TGTGCCAGCAGCTTAGAGCAGGGGCCCTCCTACAATGAGCAGTTCTTC
>-|TRBV5-6|TRBD2|TRBJ2-3
CASSGTSKTDTQYF
TGTGCCAGCAGCGGGACTAGTAAGACAGATACGCAGTATTTT
>-|TRBV19|-|TRBJ2-5
CASSRDFQETQYF
TGTGCCAGTAGCAGGGATTTCCAAGAGACCCAGTACTTC
>-|TRBV27|-|TRBJ1-2
CASSPTWTVSSYGYTF
TGTGCCAGCAGCCCAACCTGGACAGTAAGCAGCTATGGCTACACCTTC